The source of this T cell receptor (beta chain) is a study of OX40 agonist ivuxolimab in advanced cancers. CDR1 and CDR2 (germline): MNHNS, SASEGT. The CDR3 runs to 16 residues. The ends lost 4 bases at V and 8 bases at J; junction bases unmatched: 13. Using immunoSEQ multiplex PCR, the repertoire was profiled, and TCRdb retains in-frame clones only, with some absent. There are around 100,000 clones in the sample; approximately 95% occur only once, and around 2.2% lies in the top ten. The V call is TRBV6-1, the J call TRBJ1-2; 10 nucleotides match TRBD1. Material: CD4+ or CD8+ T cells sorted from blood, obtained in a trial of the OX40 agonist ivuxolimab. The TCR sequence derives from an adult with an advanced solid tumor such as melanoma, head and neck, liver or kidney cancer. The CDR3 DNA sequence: TGTGCCAGCAGTGGGACCGTGGCCGGGACAGGGGAGGGCTACACCTTC. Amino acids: CASSGTVAGTGEGYTF.